This T cell receptor (beta chain) is from a study of T cell changes during pregnancy in multiple sclerosis. Measured with immunoSEQ multiplex PCR; TCRdb has only the in-frame clones, and not every one. The sample lists over 50,000 clones, 93% seen once, with 1.5% to 2% in the top ten. With 5 bases removed from V and 3 bases from J, the gap between germline ends came to 11 bases. Germline CDR1 is SGHTA and CDR2 is FQGNSA. This CDR3 region has 13 residues. The TCR was taken from a female donor with multiple sclerosis, enrolled in a pregnancy study. V gene TRBV7-2 combines with J gene TRBJ2-7, with D possibly matching TRBD2 (5 bases). The starting material was peripheral blood, obtained in the second trimester of pregnancy. CDR3 nucleotide sequence: TGTGCCAGCAGCCCAGACTACCTCTACGAGCAGTACTTC. Protein product: CASSPDYLYEQYF.